The present T cell receptor beta chain was sequenced within a study of blood T cell repertoires in COVID-19. The wider study: T cells, B-cell-depleted T cells, or PBMCs provided the cDNA or gDNA that served as material.

Per the study methods: From reference gene primer amplification, estimates of nucleated cell counts were derived. Produced via immunoSEQ multiplex PCR; TCRdb's table is partial and in-frame only. Clonal size and the V and J genes are those of that table, whereas D and trimming came from the DNA. Of just over 200,000 clones listed, over 60% are singletons. CDR3 length equals 18 residues. CDR1 is SGHTA and CDR2 is FQGNSA in the germline V gene. The V segment lost 5 bases and the J segment 0 bases; nucleotides outside the gene matches: 5. This sequence originates from a woman in her 70s with acute or convalescent COVID-19. This rearrangement joins TRBV7-2 to TRBJ2-2; 14 bases fit TRBD2. The source material was peripheral blood. CDR3 amino acids: CASSRSGLAGANTGELFF. DNA for the CDR3: TGTGCCAGCAGCCGTTCGGGACTAGCGGGGGCGAACACCGGGGAGCTGTTTTTT. Based on the CDR3 plus reference TRBV7-2 and TRBJ2-2, the full variable domain is GAGVSQSPSNKVTEKGKDVELRCDPISGHTALYWYRQSLGQGLEFLIYFQGNSAPDKSGLPSDRFSAERTGGSVSTLTIQRTQQEDSAVYLCASSRSGLAGANTGELFFGEGSRLTVL.